These 8 T cell receptor beta chains share one sample of origin, sequenced in a study of radiotherapy plus CTLA-4 blockade in lung cancer. Data came from immunoSEQ multiplex PCR; TCRdb stores just in-frame clones and leaves some out. The sample contains tens of thousands of clones, 65% to 75% of which appear only once. Sequencing was performed on peripheral blood, taken from a patient treated with radiotherapy plus ipilimumab. These receptors all stem from a human donor with non-small cell lung cancer who had stable disease on radiotherapy plus ipilimumab.

The chain is built from TRBV7-3 and TRBJ2-1; 10 nucleotides align to TRBD2. Trimming at V came to 5 bases and at J to 10 bases, leaving 5 bases not matched to a gene. This CDR3 region has 13 residues. Germline V CDR1 and CDR2: SGHTA, FQGTGA. The chain's CDR3 is CASSPQRGGEQFF. The CDR3 nucleotides read TGTGCCAGCAGCCCTCAGCGGGGGGGCGAGCAGTTCTTC.

The chain links TRBV7-9 to TRBJ2-5; TRBD2 aligns across 9 bases. The J call could be wrong; TRBJ2-7 is a better fit for the DNA end. Germline V CDR1 and CDR2: SEHNR, FQNEAQ (reference sequence). The CDR3 spans 15 residues. Here the CDR3 DNA reads TGTGCCAGCAGCTTAGGACTAGCGGACTCCTACGAGCAGTACTTC. Translated: CASSLGLADSYEQYF.

V and J are TRBV7-9 and TRBJ1-2; 7 bases match TRBD1. The CDR3 has 15 amino acids. Germline assignment: CDR1 SEHNR and CDR2 FQNEAQ (reference sequence). Losses at the gene ends were 3 bases for V and 4 bases for J; bases not matched to a gene: 8. The CDR3: CASSFGQVLGYGYTF. CDR3 coding DNA: TGTGCCAGCAGCTTCGGACAGGTCCTGGGCTATGGCTACACCTTC.

A few counts support this clone. The chain links TRBV30 to TRBJ1-5, with D perhaps matching TRBD1 (5 bases). The CDR3 contains 15 residues. Trimming pared 3 bases from V and 6 bases from J, leaving 18 bases between. Germline CDR1 reads GTSNPN; CDR2 reads SVGIG (reference sequence). Here the CDR3 reads CAWSVPRGNGQPQHF. The CDR3 region has the DNA TGTGCCTGGAGCGTTCCGCGGGGGAACGGTCAGCCCCAGCATTTT.

This clone was counted only a few times. This chain uses TRBV7-2 with TRBJ2-7, with D tentatively TRBD1 (6 bases). CDR1 is SGHTA and CDR2 is FQGNSA in the germline V gene. Trimming pared 5 bases from V and 3 bases from J, leaving 11 bases between. The CDR3 consists of 13 residues. CDR3 in DNA: TGTGCCAGCAGCCCCGGGACATACTACGAGCAGTACTTC. This encodes CASSPGTYYEQYF.

The chain links TRBV21-1 to TRBJ2-7; the table's TRBD1 call for D was not verified on the DNA. TRBV21-1 is deemed a pseudogene. The CDR3 contains 15 residues. CDR3 nucleotide sequence: TGTGCCAGCAGCAAAGAGAAGGACACCAACTACGAGCAGTACTTC. Translated, it gives CASSKEKDTNYEQYF.

The chain has TRBV7-2 and TRBJ2-1; TRBD1 might be the D (5 bases). CDR3 length: 14 amino acids. V was shortened by 2 bases and J by 8 bases, with 13 bases between the two germline ends. Germline CDR1 SGHTA, CDR2 FQGNSA. This CDR3 is CASSLILLRDEQFF. The CDR3 DNA is TGTGCCAGCAGCTTAATCCTCCTCAGGGATGAGCAGTTCTTC.

The gene calls are TRBV5-6 and TRBJ1-6; 8 bases agree with TRBD1. This CDR3 has 16 amino acids. Germline loops: CDR1 SGHDT, CDR2 YYEEEE. With 1 base clipped from V and 10 bases from J, the junction kept 10 bases outside the gene matches. The CDR3 bases are TGTGCCAGCAGCTTGCCCAGGGCAGGGGGCTACTCACCCCTCCACTTT. Its protein product is CASSLPRAGGYSPLHF. Full variable domain (missing parts from reference TRBV5-6 and TRBJ1-6): DAGVTQSPTHLIKTRGQQVTLRCSPKSGHDTVSWYQQALGQGPQFIFQYYEEEERQRGNFPDRFSGHQFPNYSSELNVNALLLGDSALYLCASSLPRAGGYSPLHFGNGTRLTVT.